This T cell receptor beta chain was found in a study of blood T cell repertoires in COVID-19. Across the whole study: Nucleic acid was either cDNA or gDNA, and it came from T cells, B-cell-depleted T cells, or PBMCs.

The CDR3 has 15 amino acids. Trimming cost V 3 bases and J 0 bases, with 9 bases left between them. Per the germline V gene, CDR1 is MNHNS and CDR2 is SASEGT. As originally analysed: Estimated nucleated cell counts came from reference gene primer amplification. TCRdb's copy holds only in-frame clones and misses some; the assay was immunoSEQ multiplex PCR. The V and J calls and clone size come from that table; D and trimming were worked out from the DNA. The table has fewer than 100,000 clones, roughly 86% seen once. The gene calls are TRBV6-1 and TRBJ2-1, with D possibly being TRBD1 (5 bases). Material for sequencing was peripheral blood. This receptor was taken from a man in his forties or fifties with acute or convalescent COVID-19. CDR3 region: CASSDDRSSYNEQFF. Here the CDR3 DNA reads TGTGCCAGCAGTGACGACAGAAGCTCCTACAATGAGCAGTTCTTC.